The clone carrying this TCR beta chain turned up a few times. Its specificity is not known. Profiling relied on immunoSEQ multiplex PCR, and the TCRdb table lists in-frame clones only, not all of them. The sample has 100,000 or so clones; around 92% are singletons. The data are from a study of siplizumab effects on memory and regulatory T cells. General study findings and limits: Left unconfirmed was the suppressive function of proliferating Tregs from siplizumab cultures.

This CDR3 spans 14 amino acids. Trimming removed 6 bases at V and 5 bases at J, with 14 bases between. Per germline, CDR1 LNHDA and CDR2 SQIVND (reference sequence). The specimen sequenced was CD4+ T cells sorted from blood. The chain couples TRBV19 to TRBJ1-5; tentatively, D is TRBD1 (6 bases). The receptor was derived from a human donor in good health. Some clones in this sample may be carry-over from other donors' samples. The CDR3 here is CASSSRGTDQPQHF. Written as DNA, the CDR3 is TGTGCCAGTAGCAGCAGGGGTACGGATCAGCCCCAGCATTTT.